Below are 18 T cell receptor beta chains sequenced from a single sample in a study of cytomegalovirus exposure and HLA in healthy donors (dated by TCRdb to the late 2010s). The library relied on the immunoSEQ multiplex PCR assay. The multiplex PCR relied on a mix of 60 forward primers for TCR Vbeta segments and 13 reverse primers for TCR Jbeta segments. TCRdb re-hosts the immuneACCESS table, in-frame sequences only. Its copies lack some clones; in the studies checked, an unresolved V gene accounts for under half of them, and the cause for the rest is not known. This sample comprises 120,000 to 150,000 clones, approximately 70% of them detected only once. 1.5% to 2% of the sample comes from the top ten. The sample consisted of PBMCs. Receptors originate from a woman between 18 and 30 years old in good health and CMV-seronegative.

The chain joins TRBV5-1 to TRBJ2-2; D is uncertain. Trimming removed 1 base at V and 3 bases at J, with 10 bases between. Per the germline V gene, CDR1 is SGHRS and CDR2 is YFSETQ. The CDR3 extends over 15 amino acids. The CDR3 DNA reads as TGCGCCAGCAGCTTGTCCCAAGTAGACACCGGGGAGCTGTTTTTT. Residues: CASSLSQVDTGELFF.

The chain uses TRBV7-2 and TRBJ1-1; TRBD1 is a possible D gene (6 bases). The CDR3 has 13 residues. Germline V gives CDR1 SGHTA, CDR2 FQGNSA. Between the trimmed V and J ends, which lost 6 bases and 1 base, there was a span of 9 bases. The CDR3 loop reads CASRTGRNTEAFF. The CDR3 nucleotides read TGTGCCAGCAGAACAGGGCGGAACACTGAAGCTTTCTTT. The variable domain in full, with the rest retrieved from reference TRBV7-2 and TRBJ1-1, is GAGVSQSPSNKVTEKGKDVELRCDPISGHTALYWYRQSLGQGLEFLIYFQGNSAPDKSGLPSDRFSAERTGGSVSTLTIQRTQQEDSAVYLCASRTGRNTEAFFGQGTRLTVV.

About this clone: The limits of the CDR3 on the DNA are not certain, so only TCRdb's listed CDR3 is given. The CDR3 loop reads CASTSVWGGEKLFF. V is TRBV19 and J is TRBJ1-4. The CDR3 is made up of 14 amino acids, end residues included. Germline CDR1 and CDR2: LNHDA and SQIVND (reference sequence).

This chain links TRBV11-3 with TRBJ2-7, with TRBD2 as a possible D gene (6 bases). CDR1 and CDR2 (germline): SGHNT, YENEEA. CDR3 length equals 13 residues. The V end lost 1 base, the J end lost 5 bases, and 9 bases lay between the germline ends. In DNA form, the CDR3 reads TGTGCCAGCAGCTTAGGGGGCGGGGACGAGCAGTACTTC. It specifies CASSLGGGDEQYF. The full variable domain, in which reference TRBV11-3 and TRBJ2-7 provide the parts outside the CDR3, is EAGVVQSPRYKIIEKKQPVAFWCNPISGHNTLYWYLQNLGQGPELLIRYENEEAVDDSQLPKDRFSAERLKGVDSTLKIQPAELGDSAVYLCASSLGGGDEQYFGPGTRLTVT.

The rearrangement uses TRBV5-1 and TRBJ2-6; D is perhaps TRBD2 (6 bases). V lost 4 bases, J lost 2 bases, and 13 bases lay in between. CDR3 length equals 16 residues. CDR1 is SGHRS and CDR2 is YFSETQ in the germline V gene. CDR3 region: CASSPDPGAGANVLTF. The CDR3 nucleotides read TGCGCCAGCAGCCCCGATCCGGGAGCTGGGGCCAACGTCCTGACTTTC. Supplemented by reference TRBV5-1 and TRBJ2-6, the full variable domain reads KAGVTQTPRYLIKTRGQQVTLSCSPISGHRSVSWYQQTPGQGLQFLFEYFSETQRNKGNFPGRFSGRQFSNSRSEMNVSTLELGDSALYLCASSPDPGAGANVLTFGAGSRLTVL.

This chain connects TRBV18 to TRBJ1-2; D call uncertain. V lost 1 base to trimming and J lost 7 bases, with 10 bases between them. Germline V CDR1 and CDR2: KGHSH, LQKENI. The CDR3 contains 13 residues. Here the CDR3 DNA reads TGTGCCAGCTCACCACGGGAGGGTGGTGGCTACACCTTC. Its protein product is CASSPREGGGYTF.

The rearrangement links TRBV7-6 to TRBJ1-2; TRBD1 matches 7 bases. This CDR3 has 15 amino acids. The germline V gene encodes CDR1 SGHVS and CDR2 FNYEAQ. Trimming removed 5 bases from V and 0 bases from J; junction bases left unmatched: 6. CDR3 in amino acids: CASSPGTDSNYGYTF. The CDR3 region has the DNA TGTGCCAGCAGCCCGGGGACAGACTCTAACTATGGCTACACCTTC.

This clone turned up a few times. This chain uses TRBV2 with TRBJ1-5, with D perhaps TRBD1 (5 bases). The V end lost 6 bases, the J end lost 0 bases, and 9 bases lay between the germline ends. CDR1 SNHLY and CDR2 FYNNEI come from the germline V gene. This CDR3 region has 14 residues. The chain's CDR3 is CASSTGTSNQPQHF. The CDR3 nucleotides are TGTGCCAGCAGCACAGGAACTAGCAATCAGCCCCAGCATTTT.

The CDR3 region is CASSLDPHGDYGYTF. CDR3 sequence (DNA): TGTGCCAGCAGCCTAGACCCCCACGGGGACTATGGCTACACCTTC. The rearrangement links TRBV27 to TRBJ1-2; no firm D call. The CDR3 spans 15 residues. CDR1 MNHEY and CDR2 SMNVEV come from the germline V gene (reference sequence). With 6 bases removed from V and 3 bases from J, the gap between germline ends came to 17 bases.

This clone was seen more than once but under ten times. The chain is built from TRBV7-2 and TRBJ1-1; D unclear. V lost 1 base, J lost 4 bases, and 10 bases lay in between. This CDR3 contains 14 residues. CDR1 and CDR2 (germline): SGHTA, FQGNSA. This CDR3 reads CASSLGSLVTEAFF. The DNA of the CDR3 is TGTGCCAGCAGCTTAGGTTCGTTAGTCACTGAAGCTTTCTTT.

On this clone: One end of the junction varies from germline; a read error may be responsible. This CDR3 is also generated by other DNA sequences in the sample. The V and J genes are TRBV7-7 and TRBJ1-1; no clear D. Germline CDR1 and CDR2: SSHAT and FNYEAQ (reference sequence). This CDR3 spans 13 amino acids. The CDR3 region is CASSLNSNTEAFF. The CDR3, as DNA: TGTGCTAGCAGCTTGAACAGCAACACTGAAGCTTTCTTT.

The V gene is TRBV5-1, the J gene TRBJ2-2, with D maybe TRBD2 (5 bases). CDR3 size: 16 residues. Looked up from germline, CDR1 is SGHRS and CDR2 is YFSETQ. Trimming removed 3 bases at V and 2 bases at J, with 14 bases between. The CDR3, as DNA: TGCGCCAGCAGCTCCGGGGATGCGACAAACACCGGGGAGCTGTTTTTT. This codes for CASSSGDATNTGELFF. Filled out from reference TRBV5-1 and TRBJ2-2, the complete variable domain reads KAGVTQTPRYLIKTRGQQVTLSCSPISGHRSVSWYQQTPGQGLQFLFEYFSETQRNKGNFPGRFSGRQFSNSRSEMNVSTLELGDSALYLCASSSGDATNTGELFFGEGSRLTVL.

The V call is TRBV4-3, the J call TRBJ1-5; possibly TRBD1 for D (5 bases). Trimming took off 0 bases at V and 7 bases at J, with 10 bases between the two ends. Germline assignment: CDR1 LGHNA and CDR2 YSLEER. The CDR3 runs to 14 residues. The DNA of the CDR3 is TGCGCCAGCAGCCAAGATCGGGGGGTACAGCCCCAGCATTTT. Amino acid sequence: CASSQDRGVQPQHF.

The rearrangement uses TRBV18 and TRBJ2-7, with D hard to call. The CDR3 runs 13 residues. V lost 3 bases, J lost 2 bases, and 8 bases lay in between. Per the germline V gene, CDR1 is KGHSH and CDR2 is LQKENI. CDR3 coding DNA: TGTGCCAGCTCACCGGCAGACACCTACGAGCAGTACGTC. Protein: CASSPADTYEQYV.

Points on this clone: Other DNA sequences from this sample encode an identical CDR3 as well. The V call is TRBV28, the J call TRBJ1-6; 9 bases align to TRBD1. The CDR3 runs to 17 residues. Germline lookup yields CDR1 MDHEN and CDR2 SYDVKM. V shed 11 bases, J shed 7 bases, and the junction held 18 bases outside the gene matches. The CDR3 nucleotides are TGTGCCTCGAAACGCGCGGGGTGGACAGGGGAAAATTCACCCCTCCACTTT. It is translated as CASKRAGWTGENSPLHF.

A remark on this clone: Its ends do not fully match the called genes, so a read error is possible. The gene calls are TRBV10-3 and TRBJ1-2; 8 bases map to TRBD1. The CDR3 has 13 residues. The germline CDR1 and CDR2 sequences are ENHRY and SYGVKD. CDR3 nucleotides: TGTACCATCAGACAGGGGCTGAACTATGGCTACACCTTC. It specifies CTIRQGLNYGYTF.

This clone has a handful of counts. This chain links TRBV9 with TRBJ1-2, with 7 bases lining up with TRBD1. The CDR3 has 13 residues. The germline V gene has CDR1 SGDLS and CDR2 YYNGEE. The junction had 6 bases not matched to a gene; V was cut back by 4 bases and J by 6 bases. The CDR3 region is CASSRQGSDGYTF. DNA for the CDR3: TGTGCCAGCAGCCGACAGGGATCGGATGGCTACACCTTC.

The chain links TRBV18 to TRBJ1-1; D might be TRBD1 (6 bases). The CDR3 covers 16 residues. Per the germline V gene, CDR1 is KGHSH and CDR2 is LQKENI. V was pared by 4 bases and J by 4 bases, with 19 bases between. In nucleotides, the CDR3 is TGTGCCAGCTCACAATTGCGGACAGCCACATCCACTGAAGCTTTCTTT. Translation: CASSQLRTATSTEAFF.